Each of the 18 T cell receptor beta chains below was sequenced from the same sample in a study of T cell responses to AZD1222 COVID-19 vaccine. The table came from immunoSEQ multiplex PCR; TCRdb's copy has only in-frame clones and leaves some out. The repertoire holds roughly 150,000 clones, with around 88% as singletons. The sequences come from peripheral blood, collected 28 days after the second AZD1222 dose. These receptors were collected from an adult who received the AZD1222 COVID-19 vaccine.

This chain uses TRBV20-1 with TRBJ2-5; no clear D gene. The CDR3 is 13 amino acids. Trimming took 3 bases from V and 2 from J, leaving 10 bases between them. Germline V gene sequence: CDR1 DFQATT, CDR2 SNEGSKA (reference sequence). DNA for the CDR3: TGCAGTGCTAGTGGGCAGGCTCAAGAGACCCAGTACTTC. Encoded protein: CSASGQAQETQYF.

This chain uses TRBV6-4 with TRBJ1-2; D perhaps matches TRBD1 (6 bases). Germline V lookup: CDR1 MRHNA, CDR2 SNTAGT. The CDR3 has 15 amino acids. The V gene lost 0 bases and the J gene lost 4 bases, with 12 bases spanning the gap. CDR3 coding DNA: TGTGCCAGCAGTGACTCGGCAGGGGCAGGCTATGGCTACACCTTC. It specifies CASSDSAGAGYGYTF.

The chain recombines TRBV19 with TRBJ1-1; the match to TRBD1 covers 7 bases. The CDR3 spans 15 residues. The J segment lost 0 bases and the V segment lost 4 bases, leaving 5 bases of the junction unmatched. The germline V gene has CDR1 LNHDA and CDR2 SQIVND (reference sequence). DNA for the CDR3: TGTGCCAGTAGTAAAGGGACAGATGTGAACACTGAAGCTTTCTTT. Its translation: CASSKGTDVNTEAFF.

CDR3 sequence (DNA): TGCGCCAGCAGCTTGGACGGAACCACAGATACGCAGTATTTT. This codes for CASSLDGTTDTQYF. The rearrangement uses TRBV5-1 and TRBJ2-3; no definite D call. The CDR3 is 14 amino acids. From germline, CDR1 is SGHRS and CDR2 YFSETQ. V was pared by 0 bases and J by 2 bases, with 7 bases between.

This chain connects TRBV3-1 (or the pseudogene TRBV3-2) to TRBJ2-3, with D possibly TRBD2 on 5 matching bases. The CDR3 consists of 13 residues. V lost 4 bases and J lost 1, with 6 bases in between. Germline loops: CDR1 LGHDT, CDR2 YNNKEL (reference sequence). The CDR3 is CASSLGGTDTQYF. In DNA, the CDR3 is TGTGCCAGCAGCCTCGGGGGCACAGATACGCAGTATTTT.

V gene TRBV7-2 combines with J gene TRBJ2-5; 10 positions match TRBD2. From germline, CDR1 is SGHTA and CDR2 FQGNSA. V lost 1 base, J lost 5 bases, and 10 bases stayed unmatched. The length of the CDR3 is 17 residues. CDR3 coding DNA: TGTGCCAGCAGCTTAGTAACTAGCGGGGCTTCGAGGGAGACCCAGTACTTC. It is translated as CASSLVTSGASRETQYF.

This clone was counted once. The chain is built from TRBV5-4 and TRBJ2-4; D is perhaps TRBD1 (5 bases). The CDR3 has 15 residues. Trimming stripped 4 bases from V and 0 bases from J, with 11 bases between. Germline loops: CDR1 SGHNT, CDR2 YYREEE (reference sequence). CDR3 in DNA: TGTGCCAGCAGCGAGACAGTGCTAGCCAAAAACATTCAGTACTTC. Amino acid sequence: CASSETVLAKNIQYF.

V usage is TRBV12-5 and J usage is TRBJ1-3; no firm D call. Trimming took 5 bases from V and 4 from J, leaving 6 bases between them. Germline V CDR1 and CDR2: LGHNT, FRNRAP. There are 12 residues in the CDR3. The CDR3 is CASGPEGNTIYF. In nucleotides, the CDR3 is TGTGCTAGTGGTCCTGAAGGAAACACCATATATTTT.

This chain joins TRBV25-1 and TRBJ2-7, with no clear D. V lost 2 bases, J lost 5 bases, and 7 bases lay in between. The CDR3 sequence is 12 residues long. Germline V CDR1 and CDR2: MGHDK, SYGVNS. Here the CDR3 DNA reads TGTGCCAGCAGTGAAGTTCGACACGAGCAGTACTTC. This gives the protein CASSEVRHEQYF.

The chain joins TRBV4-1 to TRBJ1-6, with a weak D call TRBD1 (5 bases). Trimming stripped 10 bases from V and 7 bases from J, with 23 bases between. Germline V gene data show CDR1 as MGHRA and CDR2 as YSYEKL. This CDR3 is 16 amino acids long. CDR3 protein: CATKAGGGAWNSPLHF. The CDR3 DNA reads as TGCGCCACCAAGGCGGGAGGCGGGGCCTGGAATTCACCCCTCCACTTT.

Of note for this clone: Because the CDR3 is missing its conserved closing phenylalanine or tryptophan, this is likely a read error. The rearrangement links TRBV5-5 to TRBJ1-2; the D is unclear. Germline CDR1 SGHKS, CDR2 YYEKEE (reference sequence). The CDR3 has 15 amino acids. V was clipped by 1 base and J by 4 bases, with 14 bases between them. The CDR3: CASSLSGNPSYGYTL. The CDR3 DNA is TGTGCCAGCAGCTTGAGCGGGAACCCCTCCTATGGCTACACCCTC.

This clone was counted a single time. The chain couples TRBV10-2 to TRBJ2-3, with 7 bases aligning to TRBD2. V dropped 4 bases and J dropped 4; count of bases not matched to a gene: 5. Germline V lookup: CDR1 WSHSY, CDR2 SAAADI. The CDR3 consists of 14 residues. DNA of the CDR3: TGCGCCAGCAGTGTCTTGACTAGCTCAGATACGCAGTATTTT. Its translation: CASSVLTSSDTQYF.

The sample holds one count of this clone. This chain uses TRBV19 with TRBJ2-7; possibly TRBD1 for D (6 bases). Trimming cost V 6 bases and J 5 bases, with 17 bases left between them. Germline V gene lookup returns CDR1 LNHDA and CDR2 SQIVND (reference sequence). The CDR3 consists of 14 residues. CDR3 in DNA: TGTGCCAGTAGCCTAACAGGGTACCCCCACGAGCAGTACTTC. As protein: CASSLTGYPHEQYF.

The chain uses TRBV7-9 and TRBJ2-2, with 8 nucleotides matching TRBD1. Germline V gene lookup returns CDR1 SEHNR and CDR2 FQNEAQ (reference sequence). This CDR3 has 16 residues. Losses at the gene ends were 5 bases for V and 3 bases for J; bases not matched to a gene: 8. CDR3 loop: CASSKNRGWDTGELFF. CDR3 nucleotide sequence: TGTGCCAGCAGCAAGAACAGGGGGTGGGACACCGGGGAGCTGTTTTTT.

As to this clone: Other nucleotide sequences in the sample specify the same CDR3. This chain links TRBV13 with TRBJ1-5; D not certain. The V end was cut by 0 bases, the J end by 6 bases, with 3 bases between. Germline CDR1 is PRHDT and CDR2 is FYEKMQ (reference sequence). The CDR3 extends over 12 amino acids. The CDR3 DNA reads TGTGCCAGCAGCTTAGGGGGTCAGCCCCAGCATTTT. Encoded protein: CASSLGGQPQHF.

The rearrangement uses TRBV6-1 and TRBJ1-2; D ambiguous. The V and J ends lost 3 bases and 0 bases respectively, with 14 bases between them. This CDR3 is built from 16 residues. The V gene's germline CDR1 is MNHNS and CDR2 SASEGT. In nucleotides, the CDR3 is TGTGCCAGCAGTGAGAGGAACCGCGCTGCTAACTATGGCTACACCTTC. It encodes CASSERNRAANYGYTF.

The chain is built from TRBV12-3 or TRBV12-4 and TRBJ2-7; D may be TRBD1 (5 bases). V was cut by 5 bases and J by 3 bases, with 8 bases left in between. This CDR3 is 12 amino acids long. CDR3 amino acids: CASSVQGYEQYF. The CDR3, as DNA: TGTGCCAGCAGTGTCCAGGGCTACGAGCAGTACTTC.

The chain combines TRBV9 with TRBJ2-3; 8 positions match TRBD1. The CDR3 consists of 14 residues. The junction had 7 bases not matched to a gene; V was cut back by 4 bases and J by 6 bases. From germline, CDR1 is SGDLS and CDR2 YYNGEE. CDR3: CASSQGQGSDTQYF. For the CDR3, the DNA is TGTGCCAGCAGCCAAGGACAGGGTTCGGATACGCAGTATTTT.